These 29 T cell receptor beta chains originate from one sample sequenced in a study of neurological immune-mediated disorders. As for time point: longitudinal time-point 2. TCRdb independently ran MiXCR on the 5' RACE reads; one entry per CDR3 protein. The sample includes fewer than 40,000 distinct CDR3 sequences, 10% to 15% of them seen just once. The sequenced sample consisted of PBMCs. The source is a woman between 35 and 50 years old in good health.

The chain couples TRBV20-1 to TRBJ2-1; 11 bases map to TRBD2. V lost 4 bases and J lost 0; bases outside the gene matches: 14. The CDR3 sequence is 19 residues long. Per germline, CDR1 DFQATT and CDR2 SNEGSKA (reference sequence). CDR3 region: CSATLGLAGTPSSYNEQFF. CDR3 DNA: TGCAGTGCTACCCTCGGACTAGCGGGTACTCCTAGCTCCTACAATGAGCAGTTCTTC.

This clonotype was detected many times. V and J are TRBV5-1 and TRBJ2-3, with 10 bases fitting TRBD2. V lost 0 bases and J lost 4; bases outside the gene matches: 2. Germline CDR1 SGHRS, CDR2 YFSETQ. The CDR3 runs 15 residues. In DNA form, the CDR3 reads TGCGCCAGCAGCTTGGTCCTAGCGGGAGCAGATACGCAGTATTTT. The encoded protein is CASSLVLAGADTQYF.

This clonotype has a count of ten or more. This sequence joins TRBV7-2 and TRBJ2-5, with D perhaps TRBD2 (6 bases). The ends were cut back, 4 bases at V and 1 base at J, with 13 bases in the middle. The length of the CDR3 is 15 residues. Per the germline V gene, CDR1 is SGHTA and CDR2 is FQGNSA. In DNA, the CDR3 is TGTGCCAGCAGCTACTTAGGGACTGTCCAAGAGACCCAGTACTTC. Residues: CASSYLGTVQETQYF. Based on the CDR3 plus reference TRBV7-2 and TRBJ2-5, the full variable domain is GAGVSQSPSNKVTEKGKDVELRCDPISGHTALYWYRQSLGQGLEFLIYFQGNSAPDKSGLPSDRFSAERTGGSVSTLTIQRTQQEDSAVYLCASSYLGTVQETQYFGPGTRLLVL.

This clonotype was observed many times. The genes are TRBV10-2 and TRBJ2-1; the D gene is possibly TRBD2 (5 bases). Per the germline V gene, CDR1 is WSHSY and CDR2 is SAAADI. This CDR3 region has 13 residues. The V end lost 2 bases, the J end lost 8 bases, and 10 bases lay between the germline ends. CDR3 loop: CASSENPGDEQFF. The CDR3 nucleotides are TGCGCCAGCAGTGAGAATCCCGGGGATGAGCAGTTCTTC.

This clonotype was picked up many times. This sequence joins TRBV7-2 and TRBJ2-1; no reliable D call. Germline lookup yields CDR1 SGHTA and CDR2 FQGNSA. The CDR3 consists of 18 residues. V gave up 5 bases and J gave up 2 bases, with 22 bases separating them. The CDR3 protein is CASSPYPAQAFPYNEQFF. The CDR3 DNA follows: TGTGCCAGCAGCCCATACCCCGCACAAGCTTTTCCCTACAATGAGCAGTTCTTC.

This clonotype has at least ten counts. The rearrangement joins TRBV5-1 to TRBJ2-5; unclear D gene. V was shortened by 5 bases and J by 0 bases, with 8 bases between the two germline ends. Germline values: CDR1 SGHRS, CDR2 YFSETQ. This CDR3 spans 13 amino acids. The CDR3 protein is CASRDGHQETQYF. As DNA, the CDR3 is TGCGCCAGCAGGGATGGACACCAAGAGACCCAGTACTTC.

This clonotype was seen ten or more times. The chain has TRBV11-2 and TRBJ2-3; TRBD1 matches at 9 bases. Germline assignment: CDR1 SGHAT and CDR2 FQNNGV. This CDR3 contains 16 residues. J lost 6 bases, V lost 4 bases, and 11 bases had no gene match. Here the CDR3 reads CASSSGVQGAMDTQYF. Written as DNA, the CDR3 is TGTGCCAGCAGCTCAGGAGTACAGGGGGCAATGGATACGCAGTATTTT.

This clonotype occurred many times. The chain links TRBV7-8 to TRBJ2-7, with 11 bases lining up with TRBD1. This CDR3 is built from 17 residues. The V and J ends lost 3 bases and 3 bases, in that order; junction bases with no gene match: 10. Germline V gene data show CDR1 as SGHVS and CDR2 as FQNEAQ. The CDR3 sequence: CASSFPGQGGIDYEQYF. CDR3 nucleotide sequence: TGTGCCAGCAGCTTTCCGGGACAGGGGGGAATAGACTACGAGCAGTACTTC.

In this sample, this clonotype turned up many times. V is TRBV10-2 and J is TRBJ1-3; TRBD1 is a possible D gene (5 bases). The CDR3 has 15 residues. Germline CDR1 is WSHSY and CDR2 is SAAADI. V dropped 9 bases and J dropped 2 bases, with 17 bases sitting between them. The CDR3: CASGPRGPPGNTIYF. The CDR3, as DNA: TGCGCCAGTGGACCTCGGGGACCACCTGGAAACACCATATATTTT.

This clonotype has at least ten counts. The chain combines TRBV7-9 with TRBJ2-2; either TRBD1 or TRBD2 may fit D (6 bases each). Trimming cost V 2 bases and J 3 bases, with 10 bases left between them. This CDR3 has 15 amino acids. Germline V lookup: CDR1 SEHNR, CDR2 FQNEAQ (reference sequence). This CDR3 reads CASSLHREDTGELFF. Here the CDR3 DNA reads TGTGCCAGCAGCTTACACAGGGAGGACACCGGGGAGCTGTTTTTT.

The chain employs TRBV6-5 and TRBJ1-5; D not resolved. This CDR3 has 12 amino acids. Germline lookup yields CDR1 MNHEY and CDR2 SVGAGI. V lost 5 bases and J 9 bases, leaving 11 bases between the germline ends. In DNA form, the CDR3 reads TGTGCCAGCAGTCGTACGGGCGGGCCCCAGCATTTT. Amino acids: CASSRTGGPQHF.

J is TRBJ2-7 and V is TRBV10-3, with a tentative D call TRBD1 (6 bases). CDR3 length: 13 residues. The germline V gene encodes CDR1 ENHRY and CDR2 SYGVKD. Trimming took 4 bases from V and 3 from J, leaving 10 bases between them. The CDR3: CAISAGQSYEQYF. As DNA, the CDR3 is TGTGCCATCAGTGCAGGACAGAGCTACGAGCAGTACTTC.

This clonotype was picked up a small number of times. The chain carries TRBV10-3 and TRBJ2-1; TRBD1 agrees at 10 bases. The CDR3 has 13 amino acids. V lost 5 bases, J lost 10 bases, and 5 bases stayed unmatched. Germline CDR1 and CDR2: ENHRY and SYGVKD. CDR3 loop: CAISRQGAGEQFF. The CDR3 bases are TGTGCCATCAGTCGACAGGGGGCTGGGGAGCAGTTCTTC.

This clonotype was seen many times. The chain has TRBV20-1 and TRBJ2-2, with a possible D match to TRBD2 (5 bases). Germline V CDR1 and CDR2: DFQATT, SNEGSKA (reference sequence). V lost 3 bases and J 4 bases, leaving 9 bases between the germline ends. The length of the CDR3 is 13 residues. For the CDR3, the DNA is TGCAGTGCTAGCCTCGGAGGCACCGGGGAGCTGTTTTTT. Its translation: CSASLGGTGELFF.

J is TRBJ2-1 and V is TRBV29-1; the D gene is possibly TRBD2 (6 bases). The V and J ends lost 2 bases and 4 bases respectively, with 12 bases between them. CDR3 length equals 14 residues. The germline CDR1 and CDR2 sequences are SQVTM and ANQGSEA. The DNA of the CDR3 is TGCAGCGTTGAAATCGGACTACGATACAATGAGCAGTTCTTC. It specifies CSVEIGLRYNEQFF.

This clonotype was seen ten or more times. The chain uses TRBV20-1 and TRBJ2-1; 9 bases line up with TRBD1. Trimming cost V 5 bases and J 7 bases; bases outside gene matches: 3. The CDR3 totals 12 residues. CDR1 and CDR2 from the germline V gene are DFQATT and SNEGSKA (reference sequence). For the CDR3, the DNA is TGCAGTGCTGGGACAGGGTCGAATGAGCAGTTCTTC. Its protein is CSAGTGSNEQFF.

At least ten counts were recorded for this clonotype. The CDR3 protein is CASSEAVGGEQFF. In DNA, the CDR3 is TGTGCCAGCAGTGAAGCCGTAGGGGGCGAGCAGTTCTTC. The chain employs TRBV6-1 and TRBJ2-1; 7 bases are a match to TRBD1. Germline trimming cut 0 bases from V and 10 bases from J; bases unmatched to any gene: 3. The CDR3 is 13 residues long. Germline CDR1 is MNHNS and CDR2 is SASEGT.

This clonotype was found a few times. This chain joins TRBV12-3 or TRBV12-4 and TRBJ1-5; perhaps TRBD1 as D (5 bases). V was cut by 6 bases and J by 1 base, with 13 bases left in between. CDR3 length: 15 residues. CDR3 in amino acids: CASRRTGQSNQPQHF. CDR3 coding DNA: TGTGCCAGCAGACGTACAGGTCAAAGCAATCAGCCCCAGCATTTT.

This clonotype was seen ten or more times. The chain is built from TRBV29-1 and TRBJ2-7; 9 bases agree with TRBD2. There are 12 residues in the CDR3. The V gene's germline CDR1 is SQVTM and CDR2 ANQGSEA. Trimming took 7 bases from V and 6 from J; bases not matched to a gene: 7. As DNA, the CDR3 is TGCAGCGGGTTAGCGGGGGAAGGCGAGCAGTACTTC. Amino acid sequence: CSGLAGEGEQYF.

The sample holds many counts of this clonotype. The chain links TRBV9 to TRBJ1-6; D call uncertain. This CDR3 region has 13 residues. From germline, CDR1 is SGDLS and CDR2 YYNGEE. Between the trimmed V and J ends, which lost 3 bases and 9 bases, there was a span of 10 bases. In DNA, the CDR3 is TGTGCCAGCAGCGCTTGGCCGGGTTCACCCCTCCACTTT. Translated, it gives CASSAWPGSPLHF.

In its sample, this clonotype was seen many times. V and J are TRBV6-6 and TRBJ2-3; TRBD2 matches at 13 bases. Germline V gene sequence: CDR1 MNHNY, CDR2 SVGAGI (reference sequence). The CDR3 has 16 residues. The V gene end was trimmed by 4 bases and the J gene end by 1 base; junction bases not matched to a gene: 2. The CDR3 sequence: CASSFGLAGGTDTQYF. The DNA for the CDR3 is TGTGCCAGCAGTTTCGGACTAGCGGGGGGCACAGATACGCAGTATTTT.

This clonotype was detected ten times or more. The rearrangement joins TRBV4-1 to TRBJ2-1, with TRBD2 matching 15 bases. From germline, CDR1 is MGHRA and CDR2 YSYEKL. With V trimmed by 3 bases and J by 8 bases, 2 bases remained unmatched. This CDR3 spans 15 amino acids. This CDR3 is CASSHGTSGGYEQFF. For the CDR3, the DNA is TGCGCCAGCAGCCACGGGACTAGCGGGGGGTATGAGCAGTTCTTC.

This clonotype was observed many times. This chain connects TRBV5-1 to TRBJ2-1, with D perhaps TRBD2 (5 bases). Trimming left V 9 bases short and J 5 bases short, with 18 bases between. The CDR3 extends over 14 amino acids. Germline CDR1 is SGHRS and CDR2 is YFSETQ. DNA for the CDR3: TGCGCCACCACCCGGGGAGTTTTGAACAATGAGCAGTTCTTC. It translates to CATTRGVLNNEQFF.

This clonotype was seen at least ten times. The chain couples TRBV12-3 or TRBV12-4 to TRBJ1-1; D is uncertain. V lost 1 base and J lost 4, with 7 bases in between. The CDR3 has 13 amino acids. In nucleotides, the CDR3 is TGTGCCAGCAGTTTAGGAGGCCCCACTGAAGCTTTCTTT. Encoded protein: CASSLGGPTEAFF.

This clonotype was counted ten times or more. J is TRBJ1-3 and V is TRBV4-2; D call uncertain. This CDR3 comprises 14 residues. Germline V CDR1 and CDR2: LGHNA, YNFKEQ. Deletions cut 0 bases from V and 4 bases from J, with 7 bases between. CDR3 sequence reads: CASSQEHGGNTIYF. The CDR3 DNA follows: TGTGCCAGCAGCCAAGAGCATGGGGGAAACACCATATATTTT.

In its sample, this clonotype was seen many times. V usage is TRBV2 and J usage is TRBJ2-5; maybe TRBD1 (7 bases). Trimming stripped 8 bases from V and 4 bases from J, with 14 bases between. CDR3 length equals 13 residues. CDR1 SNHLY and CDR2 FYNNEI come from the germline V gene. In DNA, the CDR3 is TGTGCCAGCTCGGACAGGCGGGGAGAGACCCAGTACTTC. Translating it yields CASSDRRGETQYF. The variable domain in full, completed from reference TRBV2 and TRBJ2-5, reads EPEVTQTPSHQVTQMGQEVILRCVPISNHLYFYWYRQILGQKVEFLVSFYNNEISEKSEIFDDQFSVERPDGSNFTLKIRSTKLEDSAMYFCASSDRRGETQYFGPGTRLLVL.

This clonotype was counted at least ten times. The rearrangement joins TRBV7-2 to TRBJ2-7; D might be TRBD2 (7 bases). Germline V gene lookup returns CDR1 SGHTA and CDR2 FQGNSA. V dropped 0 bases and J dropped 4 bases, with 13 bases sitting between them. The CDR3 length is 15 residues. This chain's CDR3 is CASSLARGGRYEQYF. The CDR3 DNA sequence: TGTGCCAGCAGCTTAGCGAGGGGGGGAAGATACGAGCAGTACTTC.

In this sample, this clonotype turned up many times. CDR3 sequence (DNA): TGCAGTGCGTCAAACGGGGCGAGATACAATGAGCAGTTCTTC. It encodes CSASNGARYNEQFF. This sequence joins TRBV20-1 and TRBJ2-1; TRBD1 or TRBD2 may be the D gene (5 bases each). Trimming took off 6 bases at V and 4 bases at J, with 16 bases between the two ends. This CDR3 is built from 14 residues. Per the germline V gene, CDR1 is DFQATT and CDR2 is SNEGSKA (reference sequence).

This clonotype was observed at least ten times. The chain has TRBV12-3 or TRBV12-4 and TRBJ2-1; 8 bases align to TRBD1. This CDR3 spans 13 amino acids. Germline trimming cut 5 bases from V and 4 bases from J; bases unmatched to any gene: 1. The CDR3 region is CASSGDRYNEQFF. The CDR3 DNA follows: TGTGCCAGCAGTGGGGACAGGTACAATGAGCAGTTCTTC.